The source of this T cell receptor (beta chain) is a study of Graves' ophthalmopathy and Graves' hyperthyroidism. Study results and caveats: Blood also contained most of the expanded thyroid clonotypes above 0.001 frequency.

Concerning this clonotype: Its antigen is undetermined. The germline gene is not matched at one end of the junction; a read error may be the cause.

This CDR3 region has 15 residues. Germline values: CDR1 KGHDR, CDR2 SFDVKD. Amplified material comprised TCR beta CDR3 regions derived from RNA transcripts. First-round RT-PCR relied on HTBI primers, and a second-round multiplex PCR came next. TCRdb reprocessed the multiplex PCR reads with MiXCR, giving one entry per CDR3 protein. This table has almost 750,000 distinct CDR3 sequences, 40% appearing once. The specimen was peripheral blood. The receptor's source is an adult man with Graves' ophthalmopathy. This chain links TRBV24-1 with TRBJ2-7; TRBD1 agrees at 8 bases. The CDR3 coding sequence is TGTGCCAGCAGTTCCCTCGGACAGGGAAACTACGAGCAGTACTTC. It is translated as CASSSLGQGNYEQYF.